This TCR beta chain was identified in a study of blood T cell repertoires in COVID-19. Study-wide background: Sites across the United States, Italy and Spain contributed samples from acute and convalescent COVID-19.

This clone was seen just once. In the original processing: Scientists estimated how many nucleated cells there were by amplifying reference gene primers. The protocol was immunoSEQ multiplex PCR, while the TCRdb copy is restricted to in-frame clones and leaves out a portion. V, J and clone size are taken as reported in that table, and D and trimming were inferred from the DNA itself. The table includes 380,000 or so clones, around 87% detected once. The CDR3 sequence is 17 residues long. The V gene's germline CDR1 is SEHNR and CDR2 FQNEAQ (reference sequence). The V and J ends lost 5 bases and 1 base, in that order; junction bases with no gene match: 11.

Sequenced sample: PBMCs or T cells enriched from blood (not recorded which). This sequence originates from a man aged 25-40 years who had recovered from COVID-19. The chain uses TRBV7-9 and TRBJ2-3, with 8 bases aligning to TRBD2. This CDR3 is CASSTTHTGGRTDTQYF. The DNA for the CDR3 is TGTGCCAGCAGCACTACCCATACGGGGGGGCGCACAGATACGCAGTATTTT. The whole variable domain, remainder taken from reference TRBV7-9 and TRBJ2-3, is DTGVSQNPRHKITKRGQNVTFRCDPISEHNRLYWYRQTLGQGPEFLTYFQNEAQLEKSRLLSDRFSAERPKGSFSTLEIQRTEQGDSAMYLCASSTTHTGGRTDTQYFGPGTRLTVL.